This note documents a single T cell receptor beta chain sequence. Its antigen is currently not known. No much larger clone exists at a distance of one base, and base qualities are not known. A distance of 16 bases separates the germline ends of V and J, which lose 3 bases and 11 bases respectively. The CDR3 starts with the cysteine, ends with the phenylalanine, and has 13 residues. The entry retains the CDR3 DNA only, 39 bases that are in frame from base 1. According to the germline V gene, CDR1 reads SGHTA and CDR2 reads FQGNSA. To isolate intraepithelial and lamina propria lymphocytes from graft specimens, dithiothreitol, EDTA incubations and collagenase D digestion were used. Bulk TCR-beta sequencing was performed on serial intestinal graft biopsy specimens collected as late as 600 days after transplant. The data are from a study of graft-versus-host responses after intestinal transplantation listed by TCRdb under 2021. About the investigation overall: Recipients received multivisceral, liver-intestinal, or isolated intestinal transplants. Every recipient was given anti-thymocyte globulin induction, followed by around three years of maintenance tacrolimus and steroids. Graft-versus-host and host-versus-graft alloreactive T cell clones were tracked in the graft, circulation and bone marrow after intestinal transplantation using bulk TCR-beta CDR3 sequencing. To identify alloreactive clones, pre-transplant mixed lymphocyte reaction products were sequenced and compared with unstimulated pre-transplant donor and recipient T cells. A cohort of more than 20 intestinal transplant recipients, including one retransplant, was enrolled, and a few patients lacking pretransplant specimens were excluded. A peak of at least 4% donor T cells among recipient peripheral blood mononuclear cells was the definition used for donor T cell macrochimerism. Rather than being sequenced by the commercial service, samples from a few later patients were sequenced in-house on an Illumina MiSeq and processed with MiXCR.

Here is what the overall study found, with its caveats: Conclusions were limited by the relatively low number and heterogeneity of intestinal transplant patients. Early after transplant, peak levels of circulating GvH clones were found to be associated with declines in HvG clones. GvH clones were detected in recipient bone marrow, and some appeared earlier in ileal mucosa or blood, consistent with an intestinal mucosal origin. High GvH to HvG T cell clonal ratios were observed in the allografts of patients with donor T cell macrochimerism.

Library preparation used the immunoSEQ multiplex PCR assay. For most patients, high-throughput TCR-beta CDR3 sequencing of genomic DNA was performed by Adaptive Biotechnologies. For the original study's pipeline: TCR sequencing data were retrieved from Adaptive's ImmunoSEQ software for about 17 patients, whereas three other patients were processed with MiXCR and VDJtools. CDR3 nucleotide sequences shared between donor and recipient were removed because their origin could not be assigned. To be classed as alloreactive, a clone needed at least 2-fold expansion over unstimulated cells and a minimum CFSE-low frequency of 0.002% (template counts) or 0.001% (read counts). Clones were considered mappable if detected in sequenced pre-transplant spleen, lymph node, or MLR CFSE-low populations of the donor or recipient. The cumulative frequency of alloreactive clones was calculated as a percentage of all sequences, weighted by copy number. The table comes from immuneACCESS by way of TCRdb, which keeps in-frame sequences with V and J called. Part of the clones is missing from these tables; in studies checked, under half for an unresolved V gene and the rest for unknown reasons. D and trimming come from the DNA, and the V and J calls and clone size come from that table. Across this sample there are about 15,000 clones, with 65% to 85% seen only once. 7.8% of the sample lies in the top ten.

Recombination connected TRBV7-2 to TRBJ2-5, with TRBD2 as a weak D call on 5 bases. Sequenced material: ileum tissue, taken approximately 450 days after intestinal transplant. This sequence originates from a human patient who received an intestinal transplant, so some T cells may come from the graft donor. The CDR3 reads as follows: CASSFESFREQYF. At the DNA level, the sequence is TGTGCCAGCAGCTTTGAATCGTTTAGGGAGCAGTACTTC.